A selection of T cell receptor beta chains follows, all from one sample in a study of type 1 regulatory T cells. TCRdb redid the calling of the reads with MiXCR, one entry per CDR3 protein. This table has around 88,000 distinct CDR3 sequences, roughly 28% appearing once. The material sequenced was CD4+ T cells, either the whole sample or a sorted fraction (not recorded which). All receptors come from a human donor in good health. Each CDR3 is given with its conserved first and last residue. Each record gives: V gene, D gene, CDR3 length, CDR3 protein. The D gene is left open where the match is weak.

>TRBV7-2|.|13
CASSLLSLETQYF
>TRBV5-1|TRBD2|16
CASSPTGRVETDTQYF
>TRBV15|.|16
CATSSSGRKVAGELFF
>TRBV18|.|15
CASSPFAGNLDEQFF
>TRBV7-2|.|15
CASSLVGGPRTEAFF
>TRBV6-5|.|16
CASRRQVGRSYNEQFF
>TRBV5-4|.|16
CASSLAKRSTQETQYF
>TRBV27|TRBD1|14
CASRGQGRRYEQYF
>TRBV7-2|TRBD1|14
CASSLNRGDYGYTF
>TRBV7-8|TRBD2|14
CASRDAGREKTQYF
>TRBV6-6|TRBD2|15
CASSFGLAETNEQFF
>TRBV14|TRBD2|17
CASSQAPAGGLTDTQYF
>TRBV20-1|TRBD1|16
CSAIPGTGAPSEEQYF
>TRBV6-5|.|18
CASSYLAPTSANTGELFF
>TRBV29-1|.|14
CSVARGGVNTEAFF
>TRBV20-1|.|12
CSARERRRAAFF
>TRBV7-8|.|16
CASSGRRTVSAYEQYF
>TRBV20-1|.|11
CSARNGGVQYF
>TRBV4-1|.|15
CASSQLDRNTGELFF
>TRBV10-2|.|18
CASSESSGGPYSYNEQFF
>TRBV5-1|.|15
CASSLDTASGYEQYF
>TRBV7-2|TRBD2|15
CASSLSAGGPIEQFF
>TRBV18|.|15
CASSGGTGSGNTIYF
>TRBV11-2|.|15
CASSLNQGFRNTIYF
>TRBV9|.|14
CASSVDPGTYGYTF
>TRBV5-1|.|15
CASSLVQGPIYGYTF
>TRBV14|TRBD2|16
CASSQISGNPYNEQFF
>TRBV5-4|.|16
CASNDILARNTGELFF
>TRBV20-1|.|13
CSASGTVTGELFF
>TRBV27|TRBD1|15
CASSPMGQGLHEQFF
>TRBV7-9|.|12
CASSITGPGYTF
>TRBV27|TRBD1|15
CASSPGTGIGQPQHF
>TRBV12-3/TRBV12-4|TRBD1|15
CASSRGQGGQETQYF
>TRBV7-2|TRBD1|15
CASSPLTGGSQPQHF
>TRBV29-1|.|15
CSVEGRTSSYNEQFF
>TRBV4-1|TRBD2|17
CASSQDGTSGSTDTQYF
>TRBV7-2|.|9
CASSETQYF
>TRBV12-3/TRBV12-4|TRBD2|14
CASRLAGGADTQYF